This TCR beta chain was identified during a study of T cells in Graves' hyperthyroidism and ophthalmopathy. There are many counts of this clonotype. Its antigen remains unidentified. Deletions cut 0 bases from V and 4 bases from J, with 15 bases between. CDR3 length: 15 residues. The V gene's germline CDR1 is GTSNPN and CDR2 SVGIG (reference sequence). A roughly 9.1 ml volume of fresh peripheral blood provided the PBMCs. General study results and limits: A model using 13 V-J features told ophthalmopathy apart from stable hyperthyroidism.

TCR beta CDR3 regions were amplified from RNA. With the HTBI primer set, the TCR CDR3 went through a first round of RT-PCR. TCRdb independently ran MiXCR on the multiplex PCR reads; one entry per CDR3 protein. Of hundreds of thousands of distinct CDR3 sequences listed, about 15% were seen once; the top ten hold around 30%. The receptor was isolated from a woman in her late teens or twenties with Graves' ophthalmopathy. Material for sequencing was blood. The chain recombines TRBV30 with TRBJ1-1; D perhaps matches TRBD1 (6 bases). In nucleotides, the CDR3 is TGTGCCTGGAGTGTTTGGGACTTAGGGGGCACTGAAGCTTTCTTT. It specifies CAWSVWDLGGTEAFF.